This TCR beta chain was sequenced for a study of vaccination and CD4 T cells after COVID-19. Stated treatment: roughly 11-day PBMC culture with coronavirus spike peptide pools or control peptides (ViraFEST assay). The assay that was used to sequence DNA from cultured CD4+ T cells was the Oncomine TCR Beta short-read assay. Via MiXCR, TCRdb re-called the PCR reads, giving one row per CDR3 protein. Of more than 10,000 distinct CDR3 sequences listed, roughly 36% are singletons. A few counts support this clonotype. Its antigen is unidentified. The source of this sequence is a human donor with COVID-19. Input material: cultured CD4+ T cells from blood.

CDR3 residues: CSARGGAIQPQHF. The CDR3 DNA sequence: TGCAGTGCTAGAGGGGGGGCCATCCAGCCCCAGCATTTT. V and J are TRBV20-1 and TRBJ1-5; D perhaps matches TRBD1 (6 bases). The V and J ends lost 1 base and 7 bases respectively, with 11 bases between them. The germline V gene encodes CDR1 DFQATT and CDR2 SNEGSKA (reference sequence). The CDR3 is made up of 13 amino acids.